This passage covers 5 T cell receptor beta chains from one sample sequenced in a study of somatic mutations in cytotoxic T cells in rheumatoid arthritis. Clones were read by immunoSEQ multiplex PCR, and TCRdb kept only the in-frame ones, dropping some. The repertoire holds about 15,000 clones, with about four fifths as singletons. Source material: CD8+ T cells sorted from blood. Every receptor here comes from an adult with rheumatoid arthritis.

The chain employs TRBV27 and TRBJ2-3, with D tentatively TRBD1 or TRBD2 (6 bases each). CDR3 length: 16 residues. V was clipped by 7 bases and J by 1 base, with 18 bases between them. Germline V gene data show CDR1 as MNHEY and CDR2 as SMNVEV (reference sequence). The CDR3 reads CASIPIGGRGTDTQYF. The CDR3 DNA reads TGTGCCAGCATTCCTATAGGGGGGCGAGGCACAGATACGCAGTATTTT.

DNA for the CDR3: TGTGCCAGCAGTTACCTCGCAAGGGTCGCGACAGATACGCAGTATTTT. Its protein is CASSYLARVATDTQYF. The chain employs TRBV6-5 and TRBJ2-3, with D unclear. The CDR3 runs to 16 residues. V dropped 2 bases and J dropped 3 bases, with 15 bases sitting between them. Germline assignment: CDR1 MNHEY and CDR2 SVGAGI.

The genes are TRBV2 and TRBJ2-1; D uncertain. The V and J ends lost 1 base and 5 bases respectively, with 9 bases between them. The germline gives CDR1 SNHLY, CDR2 FYNNEI. This CDR3 spans 14 amino acids. In DNA form, the CDR3 reads TGTGCCAGCAGTGAAGGAATACAAAACAATGAGCAGTTCTTC. It specifies CASSEGIQNNEQFF.

The V and J genes are TRBV9 and TRBJ2-5; D is ambiguous. The better agreement between TRBJ2-7 and the DNA end casts doubt on the J call. The CDR3 totals 15 residues. The germline CDR1 and CDR2 sequences are SGDLS and YYNGEE. CDR3 residues: CASSVDLGYSYEQYF. Written as DNA, the CDR3 is TGTGCCAGCAGCGTAGACTTAGGTTACTCCTACGAGCAGTACTTC.

V usage is TRBV15 and J usage is TRBJ2-1; 9 nucleotides agree with TRBD2. CDR1 and CDR2 from the germline V gene are LNHNV and YYDKDF (reference sequence). The V segment lost 1 base and the J segment 2 bases; nucleotides outside the gene matches: 3. The CDR3 contains 16 residues. CDR3 in amino acids: CATSRGGGGAYNEQFF. CDR3 DNA: TGTGCCACCAGCAGAGGAGGCGGGGGGGCCTACAATGAGCAGTTCTTC.